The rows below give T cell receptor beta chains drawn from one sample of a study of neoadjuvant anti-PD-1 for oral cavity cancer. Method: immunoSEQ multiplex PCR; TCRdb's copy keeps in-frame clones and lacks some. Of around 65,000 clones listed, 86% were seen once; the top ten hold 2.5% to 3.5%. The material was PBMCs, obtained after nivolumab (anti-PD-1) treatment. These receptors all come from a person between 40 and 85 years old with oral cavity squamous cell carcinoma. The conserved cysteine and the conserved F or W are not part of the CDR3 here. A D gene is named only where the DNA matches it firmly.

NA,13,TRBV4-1,ASSQGEYSGNTIY
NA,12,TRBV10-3,AISIPGSPYGYT
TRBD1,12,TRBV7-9,ASSLTQGENEQY
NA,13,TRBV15,ATSRDVGATDTQY
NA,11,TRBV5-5,ASSLLGYGTQY
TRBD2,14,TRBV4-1,ASSRSGGGLSYEQY
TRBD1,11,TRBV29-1,SGGTVNTGELF
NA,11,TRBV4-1,ASSQLVGTYMF
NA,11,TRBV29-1,SVRDGPNEKLF
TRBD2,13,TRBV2,ASNSGGASTDTQY
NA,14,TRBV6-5,ASSSTGQLAKNIQY
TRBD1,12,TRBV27,ASSLGTGGNEQY
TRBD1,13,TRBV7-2,ASSFFADRGVPQH
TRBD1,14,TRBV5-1,ASSLVGQHGTGELF
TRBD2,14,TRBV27,ASSSGLAGGENIQY
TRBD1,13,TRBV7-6,ASSPQGGSNYGYT
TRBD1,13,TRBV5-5,ASSLADRGREKLF
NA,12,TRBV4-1,ASSQEVQSYGYT
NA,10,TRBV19,ASSDLTGELF
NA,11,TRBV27,ASSLFINYGYT
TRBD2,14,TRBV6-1,ASSEGTSGYQYEQY
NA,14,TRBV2,ASSDWGRVSTGELF
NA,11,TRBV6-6,ASADGTNEKLF